A selection of T cell receptor beta chains follows, all from one sample in a study of blood T cells in healthy people across ages. Each CDR3 protein gets one entry after TCRdb re-called the 5' RACE reads with MiXCR. The data contain a few hundred thousand distinct CDR3 sequences, about half of them singletons. The sample was blood. The source of these receptors is a man aged 55-75 years in good health. Both conserved end residues are part of each CDR3. Fields, in order: V gene, clone size, D gene, J gene, CDR3 protein, CDR3 DNA. The D gene is left open where the match is weak. Size is omitted from some rows. Given values are once, few, many or a class for expanded clones.

v_gene: TRBV15; abundance: NA; d_gene: NA; j_gene: TRBJ1-6; CDR3aa: CATSRLGNSPLHF; CDR3nt: TGTGCCACCAGCAGATTAGGGAATTCACCCCTCCACTTT
v_gene: TRBV3-1; abundance: few; d_gene: NA; j_gene: TRBJ1-2; CDR3aa: CASSLYGYTF; CDR3nt: TGTGCCAGCAGCCTGTATGGCTACACCTTC
v_gene: TRBV11-3; abundance: NA; d_gene: TRBD1; j_gene: TRBJ2-7; CDR3aa: CASSSDRTGLNEQYF; CDR3nt: TGTGCCAGCAGCTCCGACCGGACAGGGCTTAACGAGCAGTACTTC
v_gene: TRBV3-1; abundance: few; d_gene: NA; j_gene: TRBJ2-7; CDR3aa: CASSQARGPGEQYF; CDR3nt: TGTGCCAGCAGCCAAGCACGGGGTCCTGGTGAGCAGTACTTC
v_gene: TRBV6-5; abundance: NA; d_gene: NA; j_gene: TRBJ1-2; CDR3aa: CASIAETPNYGYTF; CDR3nt: TGTGCCAGCATAGCGGAGACACCTAACTATGGCTACACCTTC
v_gene: TRBV9; abundance: NA; d_gene: TRBD1; j_gene: TRBJ1-6; CDR3aa: CASSVGQAWESPLHF; CDR3nt: TGTGCCAGCAGCGTTGGACAGGCCTGGGAGTCACCCCTCCACTTT
v_gene: TRBV2; abundance: NA; d_gene: TRBD1; j_gene: TRBJ2-1; CDR3aa: CASSLGQGATRQFF; CDR3nt: TGTGCCAGCAGTCTAGGACAGGGGGCAACCCGGCAGTTCTTC
v_gene: TRBV20-1; abundance: NA; d_gene: NA; j_gene: TRBJ2-7; CDR3aa: CSARPRGPYEQYF; CDR3nt: TGCAGTGCTAGACCCCGGGGTCCCTACGAGCAGTACTTC
v_gene: TRBV7-2; abundance: few; d_gene: NA; j_gene: TRBJ2-1; CDR3aa: CASSLDGSSIDEQFF; CDR3nt: TGTGCCAGCAGCTTAGACGGGAGTAGTATCGATGAGCAGTTCTTC
v_gene: TRBV29-1; abundance: NA; d_gene: NA; j_gene: TRBJ2-1; CDR3aa: CSAGAPNNEQFF; CDR3nt: TGCAGCGCCGGGGCCCCGAACAATGAGCAGTTCTTC
v_gene: TRBV6-5; abundance: few; d_gene: NA; j_gene: TRBJ2-1; CDR3aa: CASSLSWGDRNEQFF; CDR3nt: TGTGCCAGCAGTTTATCTTGGGGGGACCGCAATGAGCAGTTCTTC
v_gene: TRBV20-1; abundance: NA; d_gene: TRBD2; j_gene: TRBJ2-3; CDR3aa: CSARAASGKAADTQYF; CDR3nt: TGCAGTGCTAGAGCGGCTAGCGGGAAGGCAGCAGATACGCAGTATTTT
v_gene: TRBV7-8; abundance: NA; d_gene: TRBD1; j_gene: TRBJ2-7; CDR3aa: CASSQRTGGPYEQYF; CDR3nt: TGTGCCAGCAGCCAGAGGACAGGGGGCCCCTACGAGCAGTACTTC
v_gene: TRBV10-3; abundance: NA; d_gene: NA; j_gene: TRBJ1-2; CDR3aa: CAISALGQNYGYTF; CDR3nt: TGTGCCATCAGTGCCTTAGGGCAGAACTATGGCTACACCTTC
v_gene: TRBV2; abundance: few; d_gene: TRBD2; j_gene: TRBJ2-5; CDR3aa: CASTLAGGIQETQYF; CDR3nt: TGTGCCAGCACGCTAGCGGGGGGAATCCAAGAGACCCAGTACTTC
v_gene: TRBV20-1; abundance: NA; d_gene: NA; j_gene: TRBJ2-7; CDR3aa: CSAAPFSGHGRGDEQYF; CDR3nt: TGCAGTGCTGCCCCGTTCTCGGGACACGGCCGTGGGGACGAGCAGTACTTC
v_gene: TRBV20-1; abundance: few; d_gene: TRBD1; j_gene: TRBJ2-5; CDR3aa: CSAWTGYDQGGTQYF; CDR3nt: TGCAGTGCATGGACAGGGTATGACCAGGGTGGGACCCAGTACTTC
v_gene: TRBV6-5; abundance: NA; d_gene: NA; j_gene: TRBJ1-1; CDR3aa: CASKYQGKGTEAFF; CDR3nt: TGTGCCAGCAAATACCAGGGGAAGGGGACTGAAGCTTTCTTT
v_gene: TRBV10-2; abundance: NA; d_gene: NA; j_gene: TRBJ2-3; CDR3aa: CASTEQGTSTDTQYF; CDR3nt: TGCGCCAGCACCGAGCAGGGAACTAGCACAGATACGCAGTATTTT
v_gene: TRBV9; abundance: once; d_gene: NA; j_gene: TRBJ2-3; CDR3aa: CASSVEGANTDTQYF; CDR3nt: TGTGCCAGCAGCGTGGAGGGCGCTAACACAGATACGCAGTATTTT
v_gene: TRBV20-1; abundance: NA; d_gene: TRBD2; j_gene: TRBJ2-1; CDR3aa: CSGDSGMTYNEQFF; CDR3nt: TGCAGTGGAGACAGCGGGATGACCTACAATGAGCAGTTCTTC
v_gene: TRBV5-1; abundance: few; d_gene: TRBD1; j_gene: TRBJ2-3; CDR3aa: CASSEPGGRDTQYF; CDR3nt: TGCGCCAGCAGCGAACCAGGGGGCCGGGATACGCAGTATTTT
v_gene: TRBV9; abundance: NA; d_gene: TRBD2; j_gene: TRBJ2-7; CDR3aa: CASSQRAGVISDEQYF; CDR3nt: TGTGCCAGCAGCCAACGAGCGGGAGTTATTTCGGACGAGCAGTACTTC